Presented here are 10 T cell receptor beta chains from one specimen sequenced in a study of shared clonotypes between healthy human individuals. Cells designated naive CD8 were CD45RO-negative and were positively selected for CCR7, with terminally differentiated effector memory CD45RA+ cells excluded. Here immunoSEQ multiplex PCR was the method, and the copy in TCRdb shows in-frame clones only, minus some. Here the sample spans about 680,000 clones, just over 90% being singletons. The sequencing input was naive CD8+ T cells sorted from blood. The receptors were gathered from a man aged 30-40 years in good health.

In its sample, this clone was seen once. The chain is built from TRBV6-6 and TRBJ2-1, with a weak D call TRBD1 (6 bases). Germline V CDR1 and CDR2: MNHNY, SVGAGI (reference sequence). V lost 4 bases to trimming and J lost 7 bases, with 17 bases between them. This CDR3 spans 15 amino acids. CDR3 loop: CASSWGQGLWNEQFF. Here the CDR3 DNA reads TGTGCCAGCAGTTGGGGGCAGGGCCTTTGGAATGAGCAGTTCTTC.

The genes are TRBV13 and TRBJ1-5; D unresolved. CDR3 length: 13 amino acids. The V and J ends lost 1 base and 5 bases respectively, with 6 bases between them. Germline CDR1 PRHDT, CDR2 FYEKMQ (reference sequence). The chain's CDR3 is CASSLAQYQPQHF. DNA for the CDR3: TGTGCCAGCAGCTTAGCCCAGTATCAGCCCCAGCATTTT.

The V gene is TRBV19, the J gene TRBJ2-1; 12 bases are shared with TRBD1. The CDR3 runs to 16 residues. J lost 8 bases, V lost 3 bases, and 8 bases had no gene match. Germline V gene data show CDR1 as LNHDA and CDR2 as SQIVND (reference sequence). The CDR3 nucleotides read TGTGCCAGTAGTATTGTTGGGACAGGGGGCGTCGATGAGCAGTTCTTC. Protein product: CASSIVGTGGVDEQFF.

This chain links TRBV6-1 with TRBJ2-7; 13 bases agree with TRBD2. Germline CDR1 and CDR2: MNHNS and SASEGT. J gave up 3 bases and V 8 bases, and 4 bases lay outside the gene matches. CDR3 length: 14 residues. The CDR3 reads CASLWTSGSYEQYF. The CDR3 DNA sequence: TGTGCCAGCCTATGGACTAGCGGGAGCTACGAGCAGTACTTC.

This chain uses TRBV6-4 with TRBJ1-1; no clear D. CDR3 length equals 11 residues. Germline loops: CDR1 MRHNA, CDR2 SNTAGT. V was trimmed by 3 bases and J by 6 bases, leaving 5 bases between them. CDR3 DNA sequence: TGTGCCAGCAGTGATGGGGCTGAAGCTTTCTTT. It translates to CASSDGAEAFF.

This clone appeared once. The rearrangement uses TRBV27 and TRBJ1-5; D is unclear. Germline V CDR1 and CDR2: MNHEY, SMNVEV (reference sequence). With 4 bases removed from V and 3 bases from J, the gap between germline ends came to 13 bases. This CDR3 has 15 residues. The DNA of the CDR3 is TGTGCCAGCAGTTCCTCAGGACGGAACAATCAGCCCCAGCATTTT. Translated, it gives CASSSSGRNNQPQHF.

The rearrangement joins TRBV10-3 to TRBJ2-2, with D tentatively TRBD1 (6 bases). The V and J ends lost 4 bases and 0 bases respectively, with 12 bases between them. The V gene's germline CDR1 is ENHRY and CDR2 SYGVKD. This CDR3 contains 16 residues. In DNA form, the CDR3 reads TGTGCCATCAGTGCCGATGACAGGACGAACACCGGGGAGCTGTTTTTT. It codes for CAISADDRTNTGELFF.

The chain links TRBV6-5 to TRBJ1-5, with 8 bases lining up with TRBD1. Germline assignment: CDR1 MNHEY and CDR2 SVGAGI. The CDR3 loop spans 15 amino acids. V shed 4 bases, J shed 6 bases, and the junction held 8 bases outside the gene matches. The CDR3 sequence is CASSSRQGIAQPQHF. Here the CDR3 DNA reads TGTGCCAGCAGTTCGCGACAGGGGATAGCTCAGCCCCAGCATTTT.

The J gene is TRBJ1-5, the V gene TRBV2; no definite D call. Trimming left V 4 bases short and J 7 bases short, with 26 bases between. This CDR3 is built from 18 residues. CDR1 SNHLY and CDR2 FYNNEI come from the germline V gene. CDR3 in amino acids: CASSVFGILATTGQPQHF. The DNA of the CDR3 is TGTGCCAGCAGTGTTTTCGGAATACTCGCCACTACCGGGCAGCCCCAGCATTTT.

The chain combines TRBV10-3 with TRBJ2-1, with 10 positions matching TRBD1. J was trimmed by 2 bases and V by 7 bases; bases with no gene match: 5. The CDR3 has 15 amino acids. Per the germline V gene, CDR1 is ENHRY and CDR2 is SYGVKD. The CDR3 here is CAINSGTGAYNEQFF. The DNA for the CDR3 is TGTGCCATCAACTCCGGGACAGGGGCCTACAATGAGCAGTTCTTC.